Given below is one T cell receptor beta chain in context. Its matching antigen is unknown. The data derive from a study of cytomegalovirus exposure and HLA in healthy donors. PCR was performed using 60 Vbeta and 13 Jbeta primers. Sequencing was performed with immunoSEQ multiplex PCR; in TCRdb, only in-frame clones are kept and a portion is missing. The repertoire includes around 170,000 clones, around 84% of them detected once, and around 3% sits in the top ten. The study sampled nominally healthy donors, though unrecorded immune exposures were likely. Study results and caveats: An ancestry cluster, one associated with Asian ancestry, reportedly showed fewer N-insertions than the approximately 650-donor mean in a later analysis. Later work found that TCR association rates differed between HLA loci; DRB1 had the most and HLA-C the fewest. An analysis that came later showed most CMV-associated TCR beta chains appearing HLA-restricted.

Specimen: PBMCs. This clonotype was obtained from a woman aged 45-65 years in good health and CMV-seropositive.

The CDR3 loop reads CASSPPRDRLTDTQYF. The CDR3 DNA reads as TGTGCCAGCTCACCTCCCCGGGACAGGCTCACAGATACGCAGTATTTT. This rearrangement joins TRBV18 to TRBJ2-3; 8 nucleotides match TRBD1. The V gene end was trimmed by 3 bases and the J gene end by 2 bases; junction bases not matched to a gene: 7. This CDR3 spans 16 amino acids. The germline V gene encodes CDR1 KGHSH and CDR2 LQKENI.